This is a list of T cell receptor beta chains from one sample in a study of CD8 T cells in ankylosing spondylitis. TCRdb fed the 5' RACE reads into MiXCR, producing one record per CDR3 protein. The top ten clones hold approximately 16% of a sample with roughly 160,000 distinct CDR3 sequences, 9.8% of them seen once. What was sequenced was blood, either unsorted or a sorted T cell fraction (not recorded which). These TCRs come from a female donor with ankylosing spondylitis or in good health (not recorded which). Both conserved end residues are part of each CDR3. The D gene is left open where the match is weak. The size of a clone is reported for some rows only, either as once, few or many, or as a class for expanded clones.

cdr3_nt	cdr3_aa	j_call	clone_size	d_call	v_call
TGTGCCAGCAGCTTGGAGCCCTCCTATGGCTACACCTTC	CASSLEPSYGYTF	TRBJ1-2	few	NA	TRBV5-6
TGTGCCAGCAGTTGGGTTCCCCGGCAGCCCCAGCATTTT	CASSWVPRQPQHF	TRBJ1-5	NA	NA	TRBV28
TGTGCCACCAGTGATGGGGACAGGGACAATGAGCAGTTCTTC	CATSDGDRDNEQFF	TRBJ2-1	NA	TRBD1	TRBV24-1
TGTGACAGCTCACCAGCGGGAGGCCGCACAGATACGCAGTATTTT	CDSSPAGGRTDTQYF	TRBJ2-3	NA	TRBD2	TRBV18
TGCGCCAGCAGCCAAGGGACAGGGAGCGGGGAGCTGTTTTTT	CASSQGTGSGELFF	TRBJ2-2	NA	TRBD1	TRBV4-3
TGCAGTGCTAGTAGAGGCGACAACTACGAGCAGTACTTC	CSASRGDNYEQYF	TRBJ2-7	few	NA	TRBV20-1
TGTGCCAGCAGCTTAGAGTTTGGGGGGCTCGGAAACACCATATATTTT	CASSLEFGGLGNTIYF	TRBJ1-3	few	NA	TRBV7-8
TGTGCCAGCAGTCAAGTGAAGCGTGGGGATTACGAGCAGTACTTC	CASSQVKRGDYEQYF	TRBJ2-7	few	NA	TRBV12-3/TRBV12-4
TGTGCCAGCAGCCCCTTACAACTCCTAGCGGGGCAGGACTCGCAGTACTTC	CASSPLQLLAGQDSQYF	TRBJ2-7	NA	TRBD2	TRBV7-2
TGTGCCAGCAGCCCATTTCCCAGGGGTTACGAGCAGTACTTC	CASSPFPRGYEQYF	TRBJ2-7	NA	NA	TRBV7-2
TGCAGCGCCCGCGGGGGAAAGCGGGGCGTTGAGACCCAGTACTTC	CSARGGKRGVETQYF	TRBJ2-5	few	TRBD2	TRBV29-1
TGTGCCAGCAGCGTAGAGGCGACGAGCTCCTACAATGAGCAGTTCTTC	CASSVEATSSYNEQFF	TRBJ2-1	many	NA	TRBV9